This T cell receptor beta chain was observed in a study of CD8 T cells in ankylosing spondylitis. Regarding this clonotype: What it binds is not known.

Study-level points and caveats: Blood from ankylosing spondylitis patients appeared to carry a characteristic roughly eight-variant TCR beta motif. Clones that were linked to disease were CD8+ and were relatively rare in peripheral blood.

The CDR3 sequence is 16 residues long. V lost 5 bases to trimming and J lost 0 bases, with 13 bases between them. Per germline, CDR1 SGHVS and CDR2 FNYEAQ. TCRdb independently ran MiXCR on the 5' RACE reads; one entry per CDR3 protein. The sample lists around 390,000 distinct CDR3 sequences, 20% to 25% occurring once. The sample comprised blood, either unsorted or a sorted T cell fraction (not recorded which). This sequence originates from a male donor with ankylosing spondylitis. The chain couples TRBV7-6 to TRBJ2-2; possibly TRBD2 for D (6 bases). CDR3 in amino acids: CASSPRERANTGELFF. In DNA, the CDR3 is TGTGCCAGCAGCCCCAGGGAGCGGGCGAACACCGGGGAGCTGTTTTTT.